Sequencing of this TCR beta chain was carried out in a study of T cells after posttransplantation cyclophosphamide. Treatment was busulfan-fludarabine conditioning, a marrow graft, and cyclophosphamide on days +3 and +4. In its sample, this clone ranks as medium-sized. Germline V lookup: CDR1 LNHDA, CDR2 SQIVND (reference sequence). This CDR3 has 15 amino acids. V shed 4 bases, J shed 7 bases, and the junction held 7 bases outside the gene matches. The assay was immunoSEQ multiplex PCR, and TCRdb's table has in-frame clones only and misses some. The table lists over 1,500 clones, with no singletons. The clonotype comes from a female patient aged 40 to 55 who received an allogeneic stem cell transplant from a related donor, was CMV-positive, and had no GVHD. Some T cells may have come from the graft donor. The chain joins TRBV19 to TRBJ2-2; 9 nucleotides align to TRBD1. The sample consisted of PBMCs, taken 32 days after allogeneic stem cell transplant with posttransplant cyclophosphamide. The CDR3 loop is CASSRTGTGSGELFF. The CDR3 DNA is TGTGCCAGTAGTAGAACCGGGACAGGGAGCGGGGAGCTGTTTTTT.